The 17 T cell receptor beta chains below were found in one sample sequenced in a study of blood T cells in healthy people across ages. The authors ran a second PCR of about 6 to 11 cycles using a sample-barcoded 5' primer and a J-beta primer mix. TCRdb reanalysed the 5' RACE reads using MiXCR and keeps one entry per CDR3 protein. Among roughly 1.7 million distinct CDR3 sequences listed, about 35% were seen once. The sequenced sample was blood. These receptor sequences come from a woman aged 30 to 39 in good health.

The gene calls are TRBV12-3 or TRBV12-4 and TRBJ2-3; 7 bases align to TRBD2. The CDR3 is 12 residues long. The junction had 3 bases not matched to a gene; V was cut back by 5 bases and J by 7 bases. The CDR3, as DNA: TGTGCCAGCAGTCGACTAGCAAATACGCAGTATTTT. It translates to CASSRLANTQYF.

The V and J genes are TRBV6-5 and TRBJ2-7, with unresolved D. The CDR3 extends over 14 amino acids. Germline assignment: CDR1 MNHEY and CDR2 SVGAGI. Trimming stripped 1 base from V and 6 bases from J, with 13 bases between. Here the CDR3 reads CASSYFRSSSEQYF. The CDR3 region has the DNA TGTGCCAGCAGTTACTTTCGGTCCTCGTCCGAGCAGTACTTC.

This clonotype was observed once. The junction differs from germline at one of its ends, possibly a read error. This sequence joins TRBV20-1 and TRBJ2-3; D ambiguous. Per germline, CDR1 DFQATT and CDR2 SNEGSKA (reference sequence). This CDR3 is built from 13 residues. Here the CDR3 DNA reads TGCAGTGCTAGATGGGTTAGTACAGATACGCTGTATTTT. Its translation is CSARWVSTDTLYF.

The rearrangement links TRBV4-1 to TRBJ2-4; D gene uncertain. The J call is uncertain, as TRBJ2-7 better fits the DNA end. CDR1 and CDR2 (germline): MGHRA, YSYEKL. The CDR3 consists of 17 residues. The CDR3: CASSQGRFSHPRYEQYF. The CDR3, as DNA: TGCGCCAGCAGCCAAGGCAGGTTTTCACACCCCAGATACGAGCAGTACTTC.

This clonotype was observed a handful of times. V usage is TRBV20-1 and J usage is TRBJ2-3; D is undetermined. Trimming pared 1 base from V and 6 bases from J, leaving 11 bases between. Germline loops: CDR1 DFQATT, CDR2 SNEGSKA (reference sequence). The CDR3 covers 13 residues. The CDR3 nucleotides are TGCAGTGCTAGAGCTTATCCCCCTGATACGCAGTATTTT. Its protein is CSARAYPPDTQYF.

On this clonotype itself: Possible read error: a much larger clone is one base away. The chain joins TRBV20-1 to TRBJ1-4; D not resolved. Germline CDR1 is DFQATT and CDR2 is SNEGSKA (reference sequence). The CDR3 spans 13 residues. Between the trimmed V and J ends, which lost 6 bases and 6 bases, there was a span of 14 bases. In DNA form, the CDR3 reads TGCAGTGCCCTCGAGGGAGGTCATGAAAAACTGTTTTTT. Amino acids: CSALEGGHEKLFF.

The V gene is TRBV3-1, the J gene TRBJ1-2; D is unresolved. Germline-derived CDR1 and CDR2 are LGHDT and YNNKEL (reference sequence). Trimming cost V 4 bases and J 1 base, with 13 bases left between them. The CDR3 spans 15 residues. This CDR3 is CASSPRQRINYGYTF. CDR3 sequence (DNA): TGTGCCAGCAGCCCGAGACAACGAATTAACTATGGCTACACCTTC.

This clonotype was seen many times. The chain is built from TRBV6-2 or TRBV6-3 and TRBJ2-1; D gene ambiguous. Germline V gives CDR1 MNHEY, CDR2 SVGEGT. CDR3 length: 11 residues. The V and J ends lost 6 bases and 11 bases respectively, with 11 bases between them. The CDR3 nucleotides read TGTGCCAGCAGCCGAGAGCGTAAGCAGTTCTTC. Protein sequence: CASSRERKQFF.

V is TRBV7-9 and J is TRBJ1-1, with D unclear. CDR1 SEHNR and CDR2 FQNEAQ come from the germline V gene (reference sequence). Trimming pared 5 bases from V and 6 bases from J, leaving 10 bases between. The CDR3 length is 12 residues. The CDR3 region is CASSAASPEAFF. The CDR3 DNA is TGTGCCAGCAGCGCCGCCAGCCCTGAAGCTTTCTTT.

The chain uses TRBV5-1 and TRBJ1-2; D possibly corresponds to TRBD1 (5 bases). The CDR3 loop spans 14 amino acids. With 4 bases removed from V and 4 bases from J, the gap between germline ends came to 14 bases. Germline-derived CDR1 and CDR2 are SGHRS and YFSETQ. The CDR3 DNA reads as TGCGCCAGCAGCACCCACGATGGGGGCTATGGCTACACCTTC. It codes for CASSTHDGGYGYTF.

The genes are TRBV6-1 and TRBJ1-5; D is ambiguous. Trimming pared 8 bases from V and 6 bases from J, leaving 11 bases between. The CDR3 extends over 12 amino acids. The germline gives CDR1 MNHNS, CDR2 SASEGT. The CDR3 nucleotides read TGTGCCAGCGGAGGAAGAGGTCAGCCCCAGCATTTT. Translation gives CASGGRGQPQHF.

For this clonotype: A much larger clone lies a single base off, so this may be a read error. This chain joins TRBV5-1 and TRBJ2-7; TRBD2 agrees at 11 bases. Germline V gene sequence: CDR1 SGHRS, CDR2 YFSETQ. The CDR3 length is 15 residues. CDR3 residues: CASSLEASGRKERYF. The CDR3 nucleotides read TGCGCCAGCAGCTTGGAAGCTAGCGGGAGGAAGGAGCGGTACTTC.

With respect to this clonotype: A read error is possible here, since a much larger clone lies one base away. This chain connects TRBV18 to TRBJ2-1; D gene unclear. Trimming left V 0 bases short and J 3 bases short, with 12 bases between. The CDR3 loop spans 16 amino acids. The germline V gene encodes CDR1 KGHSH and CDR2 LQKENI. The CDR3 here is CASSPPIGVIYNEQFF. Here the CDR3 DNA reads TGTGCCAGCTCACCACCGATCGGTGTGATCTACAATGAGCAGTTCTTC.

This clonotype has a count of ten or more. This chain's CDR3 is CSVLSLAGGGEQFF. The CDR3 DNA sequence: TGCAGTGTCCTGAGCCTAGCGGGGGGTGGGGAGCAGTTCTTC. The chain is built from TRBV20-1 and TRBJ2-1; 11 bases match TRBD2. J gave up 10 bases and V 7 bases, and 12 bases lay outside the gene matches. Germline CDR1 and CDR2: DFQATT and SNEGSKA (reference sequence). The CDR3 totals 14 residues.

The rearrangement uses TRBV7-2 and TRBJ2-1, with D possibly called TRBD1 or TRBD2 (7 bases each). Trimming stripped 4 bases from V and 4 bases from J, with 11 bases between. This CDR3 contains 14 residues. From germline, CDR1 is SGHTA and CDR2 FQGNSA. DNA for the CDR3: TGTGCCAGCAGCTGCAGGGGGGGATACAATGAGCAGTTCTTC. As protein: CASSCRGGYNEQFF. Full variable domain (remainder filled in from reference TRBV7-2 and TRBJ2-1): GAGVSQSPSNKVTEKGKDVELRCDPISGHTALYWYRQSLGQGLEFLIYFQGNSAPDKSGLPSDRFSAERTGGSVSTLTIQRTQQEDSAVYLCASSCRGGYNEQFFGPGTRLTVL.

The V gene is TRBV27, the J gene TRBJ1-2, with unresolved D. CDR1 is MNHEY and CDR2 is SMNVEV in the germline V gene (reference sequence). The V end lost 3 bases, the J end lost 4 bases, and 12 bases lay between the germline ends. The CDR3 has 14 amino acids. The CDR3 protein is CASSLSPKGYGYTF. The DNA for the CDR3 is TGTGCCAGCAGTTTGTCCCCGAAAGGCTATGGCTACACCTTC.

The V and J genes are TRBV9 and TRBJ2-1; D unclear. The length of the CDR3 is 15 residues. CDR1 SGDLS and CDR2 YYNGEE come from the germline V gene. The V end was cut by 2 bases, the J end by 6 bases, with 15 bases between. The CDR3 here is CASSVRPNRANEQFF. The CDR3 coding sequence is TGTGCCAGCAGCGTCAGACCCAACCGGGCCAATGAGCAGTTCTTC.